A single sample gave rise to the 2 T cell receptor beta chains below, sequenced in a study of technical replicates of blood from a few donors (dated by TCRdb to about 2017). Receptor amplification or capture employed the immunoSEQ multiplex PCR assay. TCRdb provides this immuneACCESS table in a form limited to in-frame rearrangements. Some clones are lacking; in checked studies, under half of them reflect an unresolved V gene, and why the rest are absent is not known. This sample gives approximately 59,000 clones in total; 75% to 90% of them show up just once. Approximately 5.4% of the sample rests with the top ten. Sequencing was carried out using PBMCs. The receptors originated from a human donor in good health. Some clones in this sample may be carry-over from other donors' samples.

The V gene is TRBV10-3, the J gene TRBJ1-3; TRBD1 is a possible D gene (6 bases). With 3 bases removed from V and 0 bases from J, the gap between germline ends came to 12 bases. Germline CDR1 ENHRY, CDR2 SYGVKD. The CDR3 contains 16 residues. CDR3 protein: CAISDVQGTSGNTIYF. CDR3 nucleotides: TGTGCCATCAGTGATGTACAGGGAACCTCTGGAAACACCATATATTTT.

Here the CDR3 reads CASSSRVNEKLFF. The CDR3 DNA is TGTGCCAGCAGTTCGCGGGTTAATGAAAAACTGTTTTTT. The chain links TRBV27 to TRBJ1-4; D gene uncertain. Between the trimmed V and J ends, which lost 4 bases and 4 bases, there was a span of 7 bases. The CDR3 loop spans 13 amino acids. The V gene's germline CDR1 is MNHEY and CDR2 SMNVEV (reference sequence).